These T cell receptor beta chains were read from a single sample in a study of shared clonotypes between healthy human individuals. The table came from immunoSEQ multiplex PCR; TCRdb's copy has only in-frame clones and leaves some out. This sample carries approximately 980,000 clones, roughly 72% of them seen once, and the ten largest clones take roughly 1.5%. The sample was memory CD4+ T cells sorted from blood. These receptors all come from a man aged 18 to 30 in good health. CDR3s include the opening cysteine and the closing phenylalanine or tryptophan. The D gene is left open where the match is weak. Not every row has a clone size; where given, it reads once, few, many or a size class.

D gene: TRBD2
J gene: TRBJ2-5
clone size: .
V gene: TRBV4-2
CDR3 protein: CASSQGSSGGPTQYF
CDR3 DNA: TGTGCCAGCAGCCAAGGGTCTAGCGGGGGCCCAACCCAGTACTTC

D gene: .
J gene: TRBJ1-3
clone size: many
V gene: TRBV5-1
CDR3 protein: CASSLGTASGNTIYF
CDR3 DNA: TGCGCCAGCAGCTTGGGGACAGCCTCTGGAAACACCATATATTTT

D gene: .
J gene: TRBJ1-1
clone size: .
V gene: TRBV30
CDR3 protein: CASKRSGTEAFF
CDR3 DNA: TGTGCCTCGAAACGGAGCGGCACTGAAGCTTTCTTT

D gene: TRBD2
J gene: TRBJ2-5
clone size: .
V gene: TRBV5-8
CDR3 protein: CASSLSGSREQYF
CDR3 DNA: TGTGCCAGCAGCCTCAGCGGGAGCAGGGAGCAGTACTTC

D gene: TRBD2
J gene: TRBJ2-1
clone size: .
V gene: TRBV5-5
CDR3 protein: CASTLGLASYNEQFF
CDR3 DNA: TGTGCCAGCACTCTAGGACTAGCCTCCTACAATGAGCAGTTCTTC

D gene: .
J gene: TRBJ1-6
clone size: .
V gene: TRBV5-1
CDR3 protein: CASSPQGTTTRSPLHF
CDR3 DNA: TGCGCCAGCAGCCCGCAAGGGACAACGACCCGTTCACCCCTCCACTTT

D gene: .
J gene: TRBJ1-2
clone size: .
V gene: TRBV7-2
CDR3 protein: CASSAVEGEWSNYGYTF
CDR3 DNA: TGTGCCAGCAGCGCCGTGGAGGGAGAGTGGTCTAACTATGGCTACACCTTC

D gene: .
J gene: TRBJ2-3
clone size: .
V gene: TRBV25-1
CDR3 protein: CASSPYTGTSTDTQYF
CDR3 DNA: TGTGCCAGCAGCCCCTACACAGGGACTAGCACAGATACGCAGTATTTT

D gene: .
J gene: TRBJ1-2
clone size: .
V gene: TRBV6-5
CDR3 protein: CASSLKTAPNYGYTF
CDR3 DNA: TGTGCCAGCAGTTTGAAGACAGCCCCTAACTATGGCTACACCTTC

D gene: .
J gene: TRBJ2-3
clone size: .
V gene: TRBV6-5
CDR3 protein: CASRSGGTDTQYF
CDR3 DNA: TGTGCCAGCAGATCAGGGGGCACAGATACGCAGTATTTT

D gene: TRBD2
J gene: TRBJ2-3
clone size: .
V gene: TRBV2
CDR3 protein: CARAGTSGRARTDTQYF
CDR3 DNA: TGTGCCAGGGCCGGGACTAGCGGGAGGGCGAGGACAGATACGCAGTATTTT

D gene: TRBD1
J gene: TRBJ1-4
clone size: .
V gene: TRBV7-9
CDR3 protein: CASSHPTKGGAGEKLFF
CDR3 DNA: TGTGCCAGCAGCCACCCGACCAAAGGGGGCGCGGGTGAAAAACTGTTTTTT

D gene: .
J gene: TRBJ1-6
clone size: once
V gene: TRBV30
CDR3 protein: CAWREGPNSPLHF
CDR3 DNA: TGTGCCTGGAGAGAGGGACCTAATTCACCCCTCCACTTT

D gene: .
J gene: TRBJ2-2
clone size: .
V gene: TRBV18
CDR3 protein: CASSPSQGVTGELFF
CDR3 DNA: TGTGCCAGCTCACCCTCACAGGGTGTCACCGGGGAGCTGTTTTTT

D gene: .
J gene: TRBJ1-5
clone size: .
V gene: TRBV7-6
CDR3 protein: CASSYPSGPQHF
CDR3 DNA: TGTGCCAGCAGCTACCCCTCCGGGCCCCAGCATTTT

D gene: TRBD1
J gene: TRBJ2-3
clone size: .
V gene: TRBV5-1
CDR3 protein: CASSSRQGGTDTQYF
CDR3 DNA: TGCGCCAGCAGCTCACGACAGGGCGGGACAGATACGCAGTATTTT

D gene: TRBD2
J gene: TRBJ2-3
clone size: .
V gene: TRBV6-4
CDR3 protein: CASSENVAGGADTQYF
CDR3 DNA: TGTGCCAGCAGCGAGAATGTTGCGGGGGGGGCAGATACGCAGTATTTT

D gene: .
J gene: TRBJ2-5
clone size: once
V gene: TRBV4-3
CDR3 protein: CASSQENTKETQYF
CDR3 DNA: TGCGCCAGCAGCCAAGAGAACACTAAAGAGACCCAGTACTTC

D gene: TRBD2
J gene: TRBJ2-5
clone size: .
V gene: TRBV2
CDR3 protein: CASRGTSGSPRGETQYF
CDR3 DNA: TGTGCCAGCAGGGGGACTAGCGGGAGCCCCCGGGGAGAGACCCAGTACTTC

D gene: TRBD1
J gene: TRBJ1-5
clone size: .
V gene: TRBV4-1
CDR3 protein: CASSQDSGTGGGQPQHF
CDR3 DNA: TGCGCCAGCAGCCAAGATAGCGGGACAGGGGGCGGTCAGCCCCAGCATTTT

D gene: TRBD2
J gene: TRBJ2-1
clone size: .
V gene: TRBV6-1
CDR3 protein: CASSGPGGWVDEQFF
CDR3 DNA: TGTGCCAGCAGTGGACCGGGAGGATGGGTAGATGAGCAGTTCTTC

D gene: .
J gene: TRBJ2-2
clone size: .
V gene: TRBV4-1
CDR3 protein: CASSQTAGLRGELFF
CDR3 DNA: TGCGCCAGCAGCCAAACAGCGGGCCTTAGGGGGGAGCTGTTTTTT

D gene: TRBD1
J gene: TRBJ1-5
clone size: .
V gene: TRBV9
CDR3 protein: CASIEQQGVRPQHF
CDR3 DNA: TGTGCCAGCATTGAGCAACAGGGGGTAAGGCCCCAGCATTTT

D gene: TRBD1
J gene: TRBJ1-2
clone size: .
V gene: TRBV5-1
CDR3 protein: CASSLAQGNMDGYTF
CDR3 DNA: TGCGCCAGCAGCTTGGCACAGGGGAACATGGATGGCTACACCTTC

D gene: .
J gene: TRBJ2-5
clone size: .
V gene: TRBV20-1
CDR3 protein: CSAIQRETQYF
CDR3 DNA: TGCAGTGCCATACAGAGGGAGACCCAGTACTTC

D gene: .
J gene: TRBJ1-3
clone size: .
V gene: TRBV30
CDR3 protein: CASAGHRNTIYF
CDR3 DNA: TGTGCCTCAGCGGGACACCGAAACACCATATATTTT

D gene: TRBD2
J gene: TRBJ2-1
clone size: .
V gene: TRBV7-2
CDR3 protein: CASSRLAGEVYNEQFF
CDR3 DNA: TGTGCCAGCAGTCGCCTAGCGGGAGAGGTCTACAATGAGCAGTTCTTC

D gene: TRBD1
J gene: TRBJ2-7
clone size: .
V gene: TRBV6-6
CDR3 protein: CASSYRQGRTYEQYF
CDR3 DNA: TGTGCCAGCAGTTACAGACAGGGGAGAACCTACGAGCAGTACTTC

D gene: .
J gene: TRBJ1-1
clone size: .
V gene: TRBV5-1
CDR3 protein: CASSTTGAEFRKEAFF
CDR3 DNA: TGCGCCAGCAGCACCACCGGGGCAGAGTTCAGGAAAGAAGCTTTCTTT

D gene: .
J gene: TRBJ1-3
clone size: .
V gene: TRBV6-1
CDR3 protein: CASSEVVSYSGNTIYF
CDR3 DNA: TGTGCCAGCAGTGAAGTCGTCAGTTACTCTGGAAACACCATATATTTT

D gene: .
J gene: TRBJ2-1
clone size: few
V gene: TRBV27
CDR3 protein: CASSPWTFPLYNEQFF
CDR3 DNA: TGTGCCAGCAGTCCTTGGACCTTTCCCCTTTACAATGAGCAGTTCTTC

D gene: TRBD2
J gene: TRBJ2-3
clone size: .
V gene: TRBV7-9
CDR3 protein: CASSFTGGGDTQYF
CDR3 DNA: TGTGCCAGCAGCTTCACGGGAGGAGGGGATACGCAGTATTTT

D gene: .
J gene: TRBJ2-3
clone size: .
V gene: TRBV7-2
CDR3 protein: CASSSTQSTDTQYF
CDR3 DNA: TGTGCCAGCAGCTCTACTCAAAGCACAGATACGCAGTATTTT

D gene: TRBD1
J gene: TRBJ1-1
clone size: once
V gene: TRBV28
CDR3 protein: CASSLLMGQRNTEAFF
CDR3 DNA: TGTGCCAGCAGTTTATTAATGGGACAGAGGAACACTGAAGCTTTCTTT

D gene: .
J gene: TRBJ2-2
clone size: .
V gene: TRBV11-2
CDR3 protein: CASSLDGTGELFF
CDR3 DNA: TGTGCCAGCAGCTTAGACGGGACCGGGGAGCTGTTTTTT

D gene: .
J gene: TRBJ2-3
clone size: .
V gene: TRBV2
CDR3 protein: CASSRTGLLLNTQYF
CDR3 DNA: TGTGCCAGCAGTCGGACGGGTCTGCTCTTAAATACGCAGTATTTT

D gene: .
J gene: TRBJ2-3
clone size: .
V gene: TRBV10-3
CDR3 protein: CAISEMPSVASTDTQYF
CDR3 DNA: TGTGCCATCAGTGAGATGCCCTCCGTTGCTAGCACAGATACGCAGTATTTT

D gene: .
J gene: TRBJ1-2
clone size: .
V gene: TRBV9
CDR3 protein: CASSVGNHGYTF
CDR3 DNA: TGTGCCAGCAGCGTAGGCAATCATGGCTACACCTTC

D gene: TRBD1
J gene: TRBJ2-1
clone size: few
V gene: TRBV28
CDR3 protein: CASSSYRGGDEQFF
CDR3 DNA: TGTGCCAGCAGTTCATACAGGGGTGGGGATGAGCAGTTCTTC

D gene: .
J gene: TRBJ1-5
clone size: .
V gene: TRBV6-1
CDR3 protein: CASSVVLELNQPQHF
CDR3 DNA: TGTGCCAGCAGTGTCGTCCTAGAACTTAATCAGCCCCAGCATTTT

D gene: .
J gene: TRBJ2-2
clone size: .
V gene: TRBV7-2
CDR3 protein: CASSLKLGNTGELFF
CDR3 DNA: TGTGCCAGCAGCTTAAAGTTGGGGAACACCGGGGAGCTGTTTTTT

D gene: .
J gene: TRBJ1-1
clone size: .
V gene: TRBV15
CDR3 protein: CATSRDRGLNTEAFF
CDR3 DNA: TGTGCCACCAGCAGAGACAGGGGCCTGAACACTGAAGCTTTCTTT

D gene: TRBD1
J gene: TRBJ2-2
clone size: .
V gene: TRBV19
CDR3 protein: CASSIGQGSTGELFF
CDR3 DNA: TGTGCCAGTAGTATCGGACAGGGGAGCACCGGGGAGCTGTTTTTT

D gene: .
J gene: TRBJ2-1
clone size: .
V gene: TRBV21-1
CDR3 protein: CASSKGRLRNEQFF
CDR3 DNA: TGTGCCAGCAGCAAAGGCAGGCTGCGGAATGAGCAGTTCTTC

D gene: .
J gene: TRBJ2-7
clone size: .
V gene: TRBV30
CDR3 protein: CAWRSSKASLQYF
CDR3 DNA: TGTGCCTGGAGGTCATCGAAGGCTAGCTTGCAGTACTTC

D gene: .
J gene: TRBJ1-2
clone size: .
V gene: TRBV27
CDR3 protein: CASSLSFLGPSLANYGYTF
CDR3 DNA: TGTGCCAGCAGTTTATCATTCCTCGGACCTAGTTTGGCTAACTATGGCTACACCTTC

D gene: TRBD2
J gene: TRBJ2-4
clone size: .
V gene: TRBV6-5
CDR3 protein: CASSRGDIQYF
CDR3 DNA: TGTGCCAGCAGTCGGGGGGACATTCAGTACTTC

D gene: .
J gene: TRBJ1-6
clone size: .
V gene: TRBV28
CDR3 protein: CASVEVKLSPLHF
CDR3 DNA: TGTGCCAGCGTTGAGGTTAAATTATCACCCCTCCACTTT

D gene: TRBD2
J gene: TRBJ2-6
clone size: .
V gene: TRBV4-3
CDR3 protein: CASSQEFTGGSSGANVLTF
CDR3 DNA: TGCGCCAGCAGCCAAGAGTTCACGGGAGGTAGCTCTGGGGCCAACGTCCTGACTTTC

D gene: .
J gene: TRBJ2-7
clone size: .
V gene: TRBV21-1
CDR3 protein: CASSTGGRETGEQYF
CDR3 DNA: TGTGCCAGCAGCACCGGGGGGCGGGAGACTGGGGAGCAGTACTTC

D gene: .
J gene: TRBJ1-5
clone size: .
V gene: TRBV21-1
CDR3 protein: CASSKVGGQPQHF
CDR3 DNA: TGTGCCAGCAGCAAAGTGGGAGGACAGCCCCAGCATTTT

D gene: .
J gene: TRBJ1-4
clone size: .
V gene: TRBV11-2
CDR3 protein: CASSLVREKLFF
CDR3 DNA: TGTGCCAGCAGCTTAGTTCGGGAAAAACTGTTTTTT

D gene: TRBD1
J gene: TRBJ1-3
clone size: .
V gene: TRBV18
CDR3 protein: CASSLGQGSTLGNTIYF
CDR3 DNA: TGTGCCAGCTCACTGGGACAGGGAAGTACCCTTGGAAACACCATATATTTT

D gene: TRBD2
J gene: TRBJ2-7
clone size: .
V gene: TRBV7-2
CDR3 protein: CASSFGTSGSYEQYF
CDR3 DNA: TGTGCCAGCAGCTTCGGGACTAGCGGATCCTACGAGCAGTACTTC

D gene: .
J gene: TRBJ2-5
clone size: few
V gene: TRBV7-2
CDR3 protein: CASSHETQYF
CDR3 DNA: TGTGCCAGCAGCCACGAGACCCAGTACTTC

D gene: TRBD2
J gene: TRBJ2-7
clone size: .
V gene: TRBV5-1
CDR3 protein: CASSPQTSGGYEQYF
CDR3 DNA: TGCGCCAGCAGCCCGCAAACTAGCGGGGGCTACGAGCAGTACTTC

D gene: TRBD1
J gene: TRBJ1-5
clone size: .
V gene: TRBV7-2
CDR3 protein: CASSWGQGAGQPQHF
CDR3 DNA: TGTGCCAGCAGCTGGGGACAGGGGGCCGGTCAGCCCCAGCATTTT